A selection of T cell receptor beta chains follows, all from one sample in a study of early T cells in non-severe SARS-CoV-2 infection. Each CDR3 protein gets one entry after TCRdb re-called the 5' RACE reads with MiXCR. This sample has tens of thousands of distinct CDR3 sequences, with approximately 13% found just once. The sequenced sample was whole blood, obtained at baseline. These receptors were obtained from an adult who was a healthcare worker with PCR-confirmed SARS-CoV-2 infection or an uninfected control (not recorded which). The CDR3 runs from the conserved cysteine through the conserved F or W. Each record gives: D gene, V gene, J gene, CDR3 protein. A D gene is named only where the DNA matches it firmly.

d_gene: TRBD2
v_gene: TRBV7-3
j_gene: TRBJ2-7
CDR3aa: CASSFLAGGQYEQYF

d_gene: .
v_gene: TRBV11-3
j_gene: TRBJ1-3
CDR3aa: CASSLDGPSGNTIYF

d_gene: .
v_gene: TRBV7-2
j_gene: TRBJ2-7
CDR3aa: CASSWDSAYEQYF

d_gene: TRBD1
v_gene: TRBV7-8
j_gene: TRBJ1-1
CDR3aa: CASSLYSRGLKPAEAFF

d_gene: .
v_gene: TRBV5-6
j_gene: TRBJ2-6
CDR3aa: CASSYRGAGANVLTF

d_gene: .
v_gene: TRBV15
j_gene: TRBJ2-5
CDR3aa: CATSRDGGRRAQYF

d_gene: .
v_gene: TRBV7-9
j_gene: TRBJ2-4
CDR3aa: CASSSRDLLERIAKNIQYF

d_gene: TRBD2
v_gene: TRBV5-5
j_gene: TRBJ2-7
CDR3aa: CASSLVLARSYEQYF

d_gene: .
v_gene: TRBV14
j_gene: TRBJ1-2
CDR3aa: CASSQDSLTYGYTF

d_gene: .
v_gene: TRBV6-2/TRBV6-3
j_gene: TRBJ2-1
CDR3aa: CASRDPNEQFF

d_gene: TRBD1
v_gene: TRBV6-1
j_gene: TRBJ2-7
CDR3aa: CASTGDSSYEQYF

d_gene: .
v_gene: TRBV9
j_gene: TRBJ1-2
CDR3aa: CASSVPGRWGGYTF

d_gene: TRBD2
v_gene: TRBV7-8
j_gene: TRBJ2-2
CDR3aa: CASSLARGTSNTGELFF

d_gene: TRBD1
v_gene: TRBV11-2
j_gene: TRBJ1-6
CDR3aa: CASSQRQGSYNSPLHF

d_gene: TRBD2
v_gene: TRBV7-2
j_gene: TRBJ2-1
CDR3aa: CASSRGLAGMGEQFF

d_gene: TRBD2
v_gene: TRBV4-2
j_gene: TRBJ2-2
CDR3aa: CASSQEASGITGELFF

d_gene: .
v_gene: TRBV7-2
j_gene: TRBJ1-5
CDR3aa: CASSPANNQPQHF

d_gene: .
v_gene: TRBV2
j_gene: TRBJ2-7
CDR3aa: CASKGGIYEQYF

d_gene: TRBD2
v_gene: TRBV7-3
j_gene: TRBJ2-3
CDR3aa: CASSPRGELAGSVDTQYF

d_gene: TRBD1
v_gene: TRBV29-1
j_gene: TRBJ1-2
CDR3aa: CSVDLTGNYGYTF

d_gene: TRBD2
v_gene: TRBV20-1
j_gene: TRBJ2-3
CDR3aa: CSATPWTSRADTQYF

d_gene: TRBD2
v_gene: TRBV6-6
j_gene: TRBJ2-5
CDR3aa: CASSLAGAPETQYF

d_gene: .
v_gene: TRBV20-1
j_gene: TRBJ2-1
CDR3aa: CSASKPRIYNEQFF

d_gene: .
v_gene: TRBV28
j_gene: TRBJ1-1
CDR3aa: CASRRQGNTEAFF

d_gene: TRBD1
v_gene: TRBV27
j_gene: TRBJ1-1
CDR3aa: CASSTRDSTEAFF

d_gene: .
v_gene: TRBV7-9
j_gene: TRBJ2-6
CDR3aa: CASSRTESGANVLTF

d_gene: .
v_gene: TRBV4-3
j_gene: TRBJ2-7
CDR3aa: CASSQDGSGGVYEQYF

d_gene: .
v_gene: TRBV9
j_gene: TRBJ2-7
CDR3aa: CASSVGLSGEQYF

d_gene: TRBD1
v_gene: TRBV7-2
j_gene: TRBJ1-6
CDR3aa: CASSLAGTGLFGDSPLHF

d_gene: TRBD1
v_gene: TRBV7-6
j_gene: TRBJ2-2
CDR3aa: CASSLFGTGNTGELFF

d_gene: .
v_gene: TRBV7-2
j_gene: TRBJ1-2
CDR3aa: CASSPGGVNYGYTF

d_gene: .
v_gene: TRBV5-1
j_gene: TRBJ2-6
CDR3aa: CASGGVTGANVLTF

d_gene: .
v_gene: TRBV5-6
j_gene: TRBJ1-3
CDR3aa: CASSLFTDYGSGNTIYF

d_gene: TRBD2
v_gene: TRBV12-3/TRBV12-4
j_gene: TRBJ2-1
CDR3aa: CASRGTSGRNEQFF

d_gene: .
v_gene: TRBV9
j_gene: TRBJ1-1
CDR3aa: CASSAVLGHTEAFF

d_gene: TRBD1
v_gene: TRBV29-1
j_gene: TRBJ1-2
CDR3aa: CSVGNRGYYYGYTF

d_gene: .
v_gene: TRBV13
j_gene: TRBJ2-1
CDR3aa: CASSGRLVPVNEQFF

d_gene: .
v_gene: TRBV7-3
j_gene: TRBJ2-1
CDR3aa: CASSPLGLAYNEQFF

d_gene: .
v_gene: TRBV7-3
j_gene: TRBJ2-7
CDR3aa: CASSSQVAEEQYF

d_gene: .
v_gene: TRBV29-1
j_gene: TRBJ1-1
CDR3aa: CSVRQSNTEAFF

d_gene: .
v_gene: TRBV5-1
j_gene: TRBJ2-7
CDR3aa: CASSRSGPVEGYEQYF

d_gene: TRBD2
v_gene: TRBV7-9
j_gene: TRBJ2-2
CDR3aa: CASSLGLAVNTGELFF

d_gene: .
v_gene: TRBV6-5
j_gene: TRBJ1-2
CDR3aa: CASRTVVWGQGYTF

d_gene: TRBD1
v_gene: TRBV6-1
j_gene: TRBJ2-3
CDR3aa: CASSRDRGEDTQYF

d_gene: .
v_gene: TRBV24-1
j_gene: TRBJ2-3
CDR3aa: CATSTGGTDTQYF

d_gene: .
v_gene: TRBV6-5
j_gene: TRBJ1-5
CDR3aa: CASSYQGRQPQHF

d_gene: TRBD2
v_gene: TRBV2
j_gene: TRBJ2-7
CDR3aa: CASSEGTRNEQYF

d_gene: .
v_gene: TRBV29-1
j_gene: TRBJ1-2
CDR3aa: CSVERGRGYGYTF

d_gene: .
v_gene: TRBV12-3/TRBV12-4
j_gene: TRBJ1-2
CDR3aa: CASSLSGRYGYTF

d_gene: .
v_gene: TRBV7-3
j_gene: TRBJ2-5
CDR3aa: CASSSGTLETQYF

d_gene: .
v_gene: TRBV7-8
j_gene: .
CDR3aa: CASSLRQVLDSATQHF

d_gene: TRBD1
v_gene: TRBV12-3/TRBV12-4
j_gene: TRBJ1-1
CDR3aa: CASTDWGQSNTEAFF

d_gene: .
v_gene: TRBV11-2
j_gene: TRBJ2-3
CDR3aa: CASSLAVDTQYF

d_gene: TRBD1
v_gene: TRBV28
j_gene: TRBJ1-1
CDR3aa: CASSSAGGHTEAFF